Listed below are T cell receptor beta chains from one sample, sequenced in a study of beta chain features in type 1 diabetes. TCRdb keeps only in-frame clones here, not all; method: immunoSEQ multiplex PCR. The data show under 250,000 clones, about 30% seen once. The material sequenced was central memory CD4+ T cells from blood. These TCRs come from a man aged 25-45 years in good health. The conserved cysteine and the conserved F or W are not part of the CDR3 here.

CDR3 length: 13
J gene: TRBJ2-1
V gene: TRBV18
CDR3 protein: ASSPGQGVYNEQF

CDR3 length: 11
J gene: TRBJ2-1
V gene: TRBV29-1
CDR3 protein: SVVPGLTGVQF

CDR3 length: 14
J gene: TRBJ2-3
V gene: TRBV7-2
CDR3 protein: ASSLTWRGGVDTQY

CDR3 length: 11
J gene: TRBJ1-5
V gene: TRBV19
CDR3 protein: ASGSERGSPQH

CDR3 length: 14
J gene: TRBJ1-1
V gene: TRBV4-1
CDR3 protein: ASSQDKAGMNTEAF

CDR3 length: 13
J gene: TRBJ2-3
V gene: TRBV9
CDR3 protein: ASSVATGLGDTQY

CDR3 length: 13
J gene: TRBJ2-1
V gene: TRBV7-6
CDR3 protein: ASSWASGGYNEQF

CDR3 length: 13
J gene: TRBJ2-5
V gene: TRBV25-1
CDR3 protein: ASSDLDRVQETQY

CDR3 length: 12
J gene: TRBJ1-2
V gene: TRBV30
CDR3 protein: AWSDSQGAHGYT

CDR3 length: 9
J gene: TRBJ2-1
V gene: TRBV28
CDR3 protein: ASRVYNEQF

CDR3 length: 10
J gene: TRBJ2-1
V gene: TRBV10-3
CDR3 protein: AISGSVNEQF

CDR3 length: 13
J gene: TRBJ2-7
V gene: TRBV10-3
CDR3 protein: AISESDREGLGQY

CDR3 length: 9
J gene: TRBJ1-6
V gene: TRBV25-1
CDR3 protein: ASRQAKALH

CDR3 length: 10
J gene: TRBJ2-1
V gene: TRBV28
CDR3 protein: ASSKQGNEQF

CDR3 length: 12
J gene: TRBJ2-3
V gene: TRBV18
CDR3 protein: ASSPTGRTDTQY

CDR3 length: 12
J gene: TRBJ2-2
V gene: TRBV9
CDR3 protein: ASSRTGVTGELF

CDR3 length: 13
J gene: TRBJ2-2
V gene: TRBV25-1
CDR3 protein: ASSDGTANTGELF

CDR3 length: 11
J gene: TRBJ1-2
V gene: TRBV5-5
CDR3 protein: ASSGGPDGGYT

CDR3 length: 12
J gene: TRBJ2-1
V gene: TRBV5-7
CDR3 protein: ASSFLDRNNEQF

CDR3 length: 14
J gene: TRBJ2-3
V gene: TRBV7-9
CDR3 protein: ASSLAAGRAGDTQY

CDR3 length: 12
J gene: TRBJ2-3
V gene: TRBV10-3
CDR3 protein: AIRPQGITDTQY

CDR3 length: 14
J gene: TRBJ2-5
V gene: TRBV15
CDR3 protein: ATSRPSTTGLLTQY

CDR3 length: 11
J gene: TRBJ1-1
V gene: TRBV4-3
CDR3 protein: ASSQEAGLEAF

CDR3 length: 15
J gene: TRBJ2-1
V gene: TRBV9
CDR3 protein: ASSLTSGRRGYNEQF

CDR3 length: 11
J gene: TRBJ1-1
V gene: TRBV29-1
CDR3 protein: SSSGQMNTEAF

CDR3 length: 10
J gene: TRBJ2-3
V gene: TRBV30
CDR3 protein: AWALSGDTQY

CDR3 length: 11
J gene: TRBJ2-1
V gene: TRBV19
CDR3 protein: ASKATDLNEQF

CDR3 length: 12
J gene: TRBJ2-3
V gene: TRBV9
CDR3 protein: ASSVYVNTDTQY

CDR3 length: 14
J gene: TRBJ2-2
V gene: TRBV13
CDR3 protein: ASNSGGSGVTGELF

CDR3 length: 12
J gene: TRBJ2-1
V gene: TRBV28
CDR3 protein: ASSLAGAYNEQF

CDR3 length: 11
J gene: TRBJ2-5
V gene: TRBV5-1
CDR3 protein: ASSFGGGETQY

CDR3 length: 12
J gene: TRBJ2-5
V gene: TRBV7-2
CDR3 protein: ASLRRAGGETQY

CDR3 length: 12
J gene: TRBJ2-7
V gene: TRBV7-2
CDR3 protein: ASSSRTSSYEQY

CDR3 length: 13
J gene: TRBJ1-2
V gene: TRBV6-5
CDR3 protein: ASSPIPDRIYGYT

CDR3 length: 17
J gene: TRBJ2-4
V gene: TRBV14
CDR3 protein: ASSQEVLTVWGTKNIQY

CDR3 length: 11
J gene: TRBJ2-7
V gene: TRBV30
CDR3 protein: AWAPGLAGEQY

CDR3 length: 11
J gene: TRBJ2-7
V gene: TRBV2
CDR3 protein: ASSVDSRKEQY

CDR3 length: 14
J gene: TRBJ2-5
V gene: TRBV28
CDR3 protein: ASSLLASGHQETQY

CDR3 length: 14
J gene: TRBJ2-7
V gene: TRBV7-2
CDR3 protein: ASSPRRTSTAYEQY

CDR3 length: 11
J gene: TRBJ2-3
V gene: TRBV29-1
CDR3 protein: SVDPKGTDTQY

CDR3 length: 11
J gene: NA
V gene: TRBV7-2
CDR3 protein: ASTRQGASEQY

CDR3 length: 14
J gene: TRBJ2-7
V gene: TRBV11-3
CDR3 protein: ASSYTNRDPLTEQY

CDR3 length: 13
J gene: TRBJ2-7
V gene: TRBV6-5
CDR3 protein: ASSYMGQQAYEQY

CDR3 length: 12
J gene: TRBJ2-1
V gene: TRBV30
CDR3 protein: AWGDRGSYNEQF

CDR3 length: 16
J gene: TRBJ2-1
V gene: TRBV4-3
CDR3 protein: ASSQQGAGLPGYNEQF